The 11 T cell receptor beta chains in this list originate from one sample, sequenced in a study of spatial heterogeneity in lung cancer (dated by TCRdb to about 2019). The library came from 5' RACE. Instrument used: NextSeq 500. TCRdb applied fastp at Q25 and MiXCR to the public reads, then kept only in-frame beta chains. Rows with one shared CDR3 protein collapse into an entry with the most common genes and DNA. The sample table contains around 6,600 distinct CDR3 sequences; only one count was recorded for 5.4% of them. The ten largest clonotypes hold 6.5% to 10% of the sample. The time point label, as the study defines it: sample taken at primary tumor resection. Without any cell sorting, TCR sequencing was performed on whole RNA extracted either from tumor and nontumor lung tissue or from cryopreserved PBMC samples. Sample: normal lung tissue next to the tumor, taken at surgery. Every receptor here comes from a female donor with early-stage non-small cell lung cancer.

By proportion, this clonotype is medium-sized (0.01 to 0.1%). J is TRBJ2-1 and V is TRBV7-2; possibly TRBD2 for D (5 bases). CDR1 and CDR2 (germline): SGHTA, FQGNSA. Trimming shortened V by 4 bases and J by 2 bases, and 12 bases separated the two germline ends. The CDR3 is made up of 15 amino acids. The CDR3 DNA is TGTGCCAGCAGCTCCCGAGCGGCCCCCTACAATGAGCAGTTCTTC. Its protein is CASSSRAAPYNEQFF.

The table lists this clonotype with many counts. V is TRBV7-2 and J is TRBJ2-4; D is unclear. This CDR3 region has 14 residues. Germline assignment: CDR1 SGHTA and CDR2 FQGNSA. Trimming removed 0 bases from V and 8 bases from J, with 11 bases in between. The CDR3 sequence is CASSLAGRVDIQYF. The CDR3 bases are TGTGCCAGCAGCTTAGCTGGCCGGGTTGACATTCAGTACTTC.

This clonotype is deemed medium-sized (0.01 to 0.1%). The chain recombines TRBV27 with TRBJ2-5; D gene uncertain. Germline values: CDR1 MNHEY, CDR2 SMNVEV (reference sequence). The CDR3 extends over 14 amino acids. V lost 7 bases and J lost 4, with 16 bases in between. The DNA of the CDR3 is TGTGCCAGCATAAGCCTTTTTAGGGCAGAGACCCAGTACTTC. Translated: CASISLFRAETQYF.

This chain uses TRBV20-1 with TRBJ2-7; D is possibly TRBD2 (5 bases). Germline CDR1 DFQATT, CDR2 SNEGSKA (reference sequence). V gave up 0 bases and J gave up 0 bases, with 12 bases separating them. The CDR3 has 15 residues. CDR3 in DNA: TGCAGTGCTAGAGATCCCCAGCGGAGCTCCTACGAGCAGTACTTC. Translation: CSARDPQRSSYEQYF.

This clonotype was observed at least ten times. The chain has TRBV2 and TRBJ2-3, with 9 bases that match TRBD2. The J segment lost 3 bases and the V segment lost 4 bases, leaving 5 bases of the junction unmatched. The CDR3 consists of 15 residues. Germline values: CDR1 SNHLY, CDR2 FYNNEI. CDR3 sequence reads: CASSVASGETDTQYF. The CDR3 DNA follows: TGTGCCAGCAGTGTCGCTAGCGGGGAGACAGATACGCAGTATTTT.

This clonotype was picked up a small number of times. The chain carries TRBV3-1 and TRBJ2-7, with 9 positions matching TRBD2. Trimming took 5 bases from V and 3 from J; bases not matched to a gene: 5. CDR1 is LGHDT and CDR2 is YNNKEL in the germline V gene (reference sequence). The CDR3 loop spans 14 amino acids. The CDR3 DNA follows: TGTGCCAGCAGCAAACTAGCGGGCGTCTACGAGCAGTACTTC. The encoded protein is CASSKLAGVYEQYF.

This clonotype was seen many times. CDR3: CSVRQAPSTDTQYF. The DNA of the CDR3 is TGCAGCGTGCGACAGGCCCCTAGCACAGATACGCAGTATTTT. The chain recombines TRBV29-1 with TRBJ2-3, with D perhaps TRBD1 (6 bases). Germline V lookup: CDR1 SQVTM, CDR2 ANQGSEA. This CDR3 spans 14 amino acids. The V and J ends lost 6 bases and 0 bases respectively, with 13 bases between them.

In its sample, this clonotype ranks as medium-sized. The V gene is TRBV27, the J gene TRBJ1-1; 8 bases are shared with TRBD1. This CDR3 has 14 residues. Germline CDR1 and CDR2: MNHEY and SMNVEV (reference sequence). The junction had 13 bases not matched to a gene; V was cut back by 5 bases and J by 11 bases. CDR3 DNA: TGTGCCAGCAGTCTCCAGGGGGCACTCGGGGAGGCTTTCTTT. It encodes CASSLQGALGEAFF.

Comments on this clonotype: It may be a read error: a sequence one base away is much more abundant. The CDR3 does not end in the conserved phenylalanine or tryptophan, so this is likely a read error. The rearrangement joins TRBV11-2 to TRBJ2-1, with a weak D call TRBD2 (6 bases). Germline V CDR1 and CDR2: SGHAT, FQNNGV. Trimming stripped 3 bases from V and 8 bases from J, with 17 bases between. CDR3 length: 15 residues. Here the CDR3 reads CASSFRLVEADEQFL. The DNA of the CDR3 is TGTGCCAGCAGCTTCAGACTAGTAGAGGCGGATGAGCAGTTCCTC.

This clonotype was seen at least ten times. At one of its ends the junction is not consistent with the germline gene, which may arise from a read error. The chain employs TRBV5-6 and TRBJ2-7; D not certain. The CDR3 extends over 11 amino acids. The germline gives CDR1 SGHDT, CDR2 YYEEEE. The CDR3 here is CASSFSNEQYF. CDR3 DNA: TGTGCCAGCAGCTTCTCCAACGAGCAGTACTTC.

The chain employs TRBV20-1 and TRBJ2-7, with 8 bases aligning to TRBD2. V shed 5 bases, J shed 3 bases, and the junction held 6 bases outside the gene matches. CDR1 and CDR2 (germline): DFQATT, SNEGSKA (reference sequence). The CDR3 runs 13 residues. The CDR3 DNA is TGCAGTGCTGATGGACTAGCCAACTACGAGCAGTACTTC. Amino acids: CSADGLANYEQYF.